One and the same sample provided the 9 T cell receptor beta chains below, sequenced in a study of T cell repertoires in cytomegalovirus infection. TCRdb processed the reads anew with MiXCR; each CDR3 protein has one entry. The sample has some 500,000 distinct CDR3 sequences; around 30% are singletons. These receptors have no identified antigens. This sample comprised cultured PBMCs, obtained from culture after CMV antigen stimulation. The receptors were gathered from a human donor in good health (CMV status not recorded). Some clones in this sample may be carry-over from other donors' samples.

This chain joins TRBV4-1 and TRBJ2-1; the match to TRBD1 covers 9 bases. Germline lookup yields CDR1 MGHRA and CDR2 YSYEKL. CDR3 length: 15 residues. After removal of 5 bases from V and 4 bases from J, the junction contained 6 bases not matched to a gene. The CDR3 protein is CASSYPGQGYNEQFF. The CDR3 region has the DNA TGCGCCAGCAGCTACCCGGGACAGGGTTACAATGAGCAGTTCTTC.

This clonotype has more than one count but fewer than ten. This chain links TRBV7-9 with TRBJ1-2, with TRBD1 matching 8 bases. This CDR3 comprises 14 residues. In germline, CDR1 is SEHNR, CDR2 FQNEAQ (reference sequence). The V and J ends lost 5 bases and 5 bases, in that order; junction bases with no gene match: 7. CDR3 sequence (DNA): TGTGCCAGCAGCGGACAGGGTGTTAAGTATGGCTACACCTTC. Its protein is CASSGQGVKYGYTF.

This chain connects TRBV6-1 to TRBJ2-1; TRBD2 matches 7 bases. In germline, CDR1 is MNHNS, CDR2 SASEGT. The CDR3 length is 15 residues. The J segment lost 9 bases and the V segment lost 5 bases, leaving 13 bases of the junction unmatched. The CDR3 DNA reads TGTGCCAGCAGTCTGGGACTACCCGTTATGGGTGAGCAGTTCTTC. The encoded protein is CASSLGLPVMGEQFF.

The CDR3, as DNA: TGTGCCAGCAGCCCGGTCCAGGGTGGGAACTATGGCTACACCTTC. Residues: CASSPVQGGNYGYTF. The gene calls are TRBV7-2 and TRBJ1-2; D possibly corresponds to TRBD1 (5 bases). From germline, CDR1 is SGHTA and CDR2 FQGNSA. This CDR3 is 15 amino acids long. Trimming shortened V by 5 bases and J by 2 bases, and 15 bases separated the two germline ends. The full variable domain, in which reference TRBV7-2 and TRBJ1-2 provide the parts outside the CDR3, is GAGVSQSPSNKVTEKGKDVELRCDPISGHTALYWYRQSLGQGLEFLIYFQGNSAPDKSGLPSDRFSAERTGGSVSTLTIQRTQQEDSAVYLCASSPVQGGNYGYTFGSGTRLTVV.

The chain carries TRBV20-1 and TRBJ2-3; D remains ambiguous. CDR1 DFQATT and CDR2 SNEGSKA come from the germline V gene (reference sequence). The CDR3 totals 13 residues. Trimming left V 6 bases short and J 2 bases short, with 12 bases between. CDR3 in DNA: TGCAGTGCCAGGATGCGGAACACAGATACGCAGTATTTT. It specifies CSARMRNTDTQYF.

The chain couples TRBV11-1 to TRBJ2-1; D ambiguous. Trimming stripped 2 bases from V and 0 bases from J, with 8 bases between. There are 15 residues in the CDR3. Looked up from germline, CDR1 is SGHAT and CDR2 is FQDESV (reference sequence). The CDR3 loop is CASSLSRDSYNEQFF. The DNA of the CDR3 is TGTGCCAGCAGCTTAAGCAGAGACTCCTACAATGAGCAGTTCTTC.

This clonotype has a count of ten or more. CDR3 sequence: CASSLARGPYQYF. The CDR3 DNA reads TGTGCCAGCAGCTTAGCGCGGGGCCCATACCAGTACTTC. V and J are TRBV7-2 and TRBJ2-4; D possibly corresponds to TRBD2 (6 bases). CDR1 is SGHTA, CDR2 FQGNSA, per germline. V lost 0 bases and J 13 bases, leaving 13 bases between the germline ends. This CDR3 has 13 amino acids.

This rearrangement joins TRBV14 to TRBJ1-2; 9 nucleotides align to TRBD1. With V trimmed by 4 bases and J by 3 bases, 15 bases remained unmatched. The CDR3 consists of 18 residues. Germline V lookup: CDR1 SGHDN, CDR2 FVKESK. The CDR3 is CASSPPGQGGSIDYGYTF. The CDR3 coding sequence is TGTGCCAGCAGCCCGCCGGGACAGGGTGGATCGATCGACTATGGCTACACCTTC.

V gene TRBV6-2 or TRBV6-3 combines with J gene TRBJ2-3, with D perhaps assigned TRBD1 or TRBD2 (5 bases each). The CDR3 loop spans 15 amino acids. Deletions cut 8 bases from V and 2 bases from J, with 17 bases between. Germline V lookup: CDR1 MNHEY, CDR2 SVGEGT. The CDR3 coding sequence is TGTGCCAGCTTACATTGGGACGTAGTCACAGATACGCAGTATTTT. Translating gives CASLHWDVVTDTQYF.